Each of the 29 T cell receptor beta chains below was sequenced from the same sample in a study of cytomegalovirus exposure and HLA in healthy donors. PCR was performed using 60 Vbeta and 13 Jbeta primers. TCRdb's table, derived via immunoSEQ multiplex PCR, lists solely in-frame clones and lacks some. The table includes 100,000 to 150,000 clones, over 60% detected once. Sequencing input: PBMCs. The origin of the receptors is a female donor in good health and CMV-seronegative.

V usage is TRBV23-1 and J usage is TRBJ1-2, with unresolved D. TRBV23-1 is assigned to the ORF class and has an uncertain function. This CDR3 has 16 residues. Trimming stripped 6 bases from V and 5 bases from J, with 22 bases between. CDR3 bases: TGCGCCAGCAGAGGTCCCCGCCGCGGGCGTCTATATGGCTACACCTTC. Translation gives CASRGPRRGRLYGYTF.

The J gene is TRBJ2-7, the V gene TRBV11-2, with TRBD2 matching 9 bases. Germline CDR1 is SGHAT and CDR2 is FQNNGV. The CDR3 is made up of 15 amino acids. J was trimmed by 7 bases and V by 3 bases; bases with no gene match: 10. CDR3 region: CASSFGGRGTGEQYF. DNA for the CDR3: TGTGCCAGCAGCTTTGGCGGGAGGGGAACGGGGGAGCAGTACTTC.

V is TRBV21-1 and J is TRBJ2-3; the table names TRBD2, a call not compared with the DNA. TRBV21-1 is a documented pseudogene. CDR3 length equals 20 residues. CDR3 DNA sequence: TGTGCCAGCAGCAAAGAGAAGGGGGGGAGCCGGTGGGCTAGCACAGATACGCAGTATTTT. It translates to CASSKEKGGSRWASTDTQYF.

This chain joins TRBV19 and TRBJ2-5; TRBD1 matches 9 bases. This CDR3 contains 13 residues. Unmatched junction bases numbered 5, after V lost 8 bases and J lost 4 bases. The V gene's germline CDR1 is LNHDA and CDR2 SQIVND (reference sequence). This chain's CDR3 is CASGTGRGETQYF. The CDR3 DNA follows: TGTGCCAGTGGGACAGGGAGGGGAGAGACCCAGTACTTC.

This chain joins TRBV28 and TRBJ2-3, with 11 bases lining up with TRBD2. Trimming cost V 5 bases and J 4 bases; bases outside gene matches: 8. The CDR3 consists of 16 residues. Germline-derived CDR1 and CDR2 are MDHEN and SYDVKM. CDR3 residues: CASSRVAGGYADTQYF. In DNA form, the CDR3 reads TGTGCCAGCAGTCGAGTAGCGGGAGGGTATGCAGATACGCAGTATTTT. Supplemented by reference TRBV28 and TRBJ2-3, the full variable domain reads DVKVTQSSRYLVKRTGEKVFLECVQDMDHENMFWYRQDPGLGLRLIYFSYDVKMKEKGDIPEGYSVSREKKERFSLILESASTNQTSMYLCASSRVAGGYADTQYFGPGTRLTVL.

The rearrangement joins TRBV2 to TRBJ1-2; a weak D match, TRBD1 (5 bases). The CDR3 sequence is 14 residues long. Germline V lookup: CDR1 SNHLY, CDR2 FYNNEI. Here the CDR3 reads CGMGEGGYLYGYTF. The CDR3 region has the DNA TGTGGAATGGGGGAGGGCGGATACTTATATGGCTACACCTTC.

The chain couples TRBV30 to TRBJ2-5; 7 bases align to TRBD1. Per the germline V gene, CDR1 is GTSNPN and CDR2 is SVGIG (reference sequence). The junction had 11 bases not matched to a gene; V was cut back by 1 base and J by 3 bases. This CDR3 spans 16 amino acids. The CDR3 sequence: CAWSAPRGTAEETQYF. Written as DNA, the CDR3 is TGTGCCTGGAGTGCCCCTCGAGGGACAGCTGAAGAGACCCAGTACTTC. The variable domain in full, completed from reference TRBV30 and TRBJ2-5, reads SQTIHQWPATLVQPVGSPLSLECTVEGTSNPNLYWYRQAAGRGLQLLFYSVGIGQISSEVPQNLSASRPQDRQFILSSKKLLLSDSGFYLCAWSAPRGTAEETQYFGPGTRLLVL.

This CDR3 reads CASSVTISSYEQYF. In nucleotides, the CDR3 is TGTGCCAGCAGCGTTACTATAAGCTCCTACGAGCAGTACTTC. The chain joins TRBV9 to TRBJ2-7; D call uncertain. Per the germline V gene, CDR1 is SGDLS and CDR2 is YYNGEE. The CDR3 has 14 residues. V was clipped by 2 bases and J by 0 bases, with 9 bases between them.

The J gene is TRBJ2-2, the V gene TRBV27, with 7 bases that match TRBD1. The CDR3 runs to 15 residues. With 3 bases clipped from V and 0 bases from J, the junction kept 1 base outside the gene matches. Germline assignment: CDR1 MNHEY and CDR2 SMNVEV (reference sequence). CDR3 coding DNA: TGTGCCAGCAGTTTGACAGGGTCGAACACCGGGGAGCTGTTTTTT. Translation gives CASSLTGSNTGELFF.

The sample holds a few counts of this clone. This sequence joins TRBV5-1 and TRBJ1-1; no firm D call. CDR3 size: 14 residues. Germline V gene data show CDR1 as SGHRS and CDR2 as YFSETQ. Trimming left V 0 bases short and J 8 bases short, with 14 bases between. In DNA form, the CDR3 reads TGCGCCAGCAGCTTGGCCTTCGGGATGGGAGAAGCTTTCTTT. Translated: CASSLAFGMGEAFF.

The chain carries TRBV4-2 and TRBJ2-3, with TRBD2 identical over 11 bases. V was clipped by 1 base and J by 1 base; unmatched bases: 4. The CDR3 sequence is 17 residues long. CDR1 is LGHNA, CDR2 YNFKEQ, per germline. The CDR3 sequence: CASSQVVAGGGTDTQYF. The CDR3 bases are TGTGCCAGCAGCCAAGTCGTAGCGGGGGGGGGCACAGATACGCAGTATTTT.

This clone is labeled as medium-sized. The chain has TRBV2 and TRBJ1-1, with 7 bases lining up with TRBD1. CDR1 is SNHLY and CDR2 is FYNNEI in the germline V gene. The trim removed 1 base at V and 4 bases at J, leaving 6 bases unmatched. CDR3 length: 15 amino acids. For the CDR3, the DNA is TGTGCCAGCAGTGAAGAGGGGGCAATTGGCACTGAAGCTTTCTTT. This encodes CASSEEGAIGTEAFF.

CDR3 region: CASSLSSPIVANVLTF. The DNA of the CDR3 is TGTGCCAGCAGTTTATCGTCCCCCATTGTCGCCAACGTCCTGACTTTC. The genes are TRBV27 and TRBJ2-6, with D unresolved. This CDR3 spans 16 amino acids. The ends were cut back, 0 bases at V and 7 bases at J, with 13 bases in the middle. Per the germline V gene, CDR1 is MNHEY and CDR2 is SMNVEV (reference sequence). The whole variable domain, filled in from reference TRBV27 and TRBJ2-6, reads EAQVTQNPRYLITVTGKKLTVTCSQNMNHEYMSWYRQDPGLGLRQIYYSMNVEVTDKGDVPEGYKVSRKEKRNFPLILESPSPNQTSLYFCASSLSSPIVANVLTFGAGSRLTVL.

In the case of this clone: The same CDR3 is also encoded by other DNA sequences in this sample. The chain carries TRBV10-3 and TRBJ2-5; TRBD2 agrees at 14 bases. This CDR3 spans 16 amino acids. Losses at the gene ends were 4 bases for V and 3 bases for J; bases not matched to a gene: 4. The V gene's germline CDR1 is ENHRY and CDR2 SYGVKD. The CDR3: CAISVGLAGAEETQYF. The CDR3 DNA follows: TGTGCCATCAGTGTGGGACTAGCGGGAGCCGAAGAGACCCAGTACTTC.

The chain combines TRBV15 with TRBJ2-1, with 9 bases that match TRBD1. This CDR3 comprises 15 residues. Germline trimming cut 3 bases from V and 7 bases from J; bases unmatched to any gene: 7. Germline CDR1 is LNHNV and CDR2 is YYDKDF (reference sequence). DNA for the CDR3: TGTGCCACCAGCAGGGCGGGACAGGGTAAGAATGAGCAGTTCTTC. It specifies CATSRAGQGKNEQFF.

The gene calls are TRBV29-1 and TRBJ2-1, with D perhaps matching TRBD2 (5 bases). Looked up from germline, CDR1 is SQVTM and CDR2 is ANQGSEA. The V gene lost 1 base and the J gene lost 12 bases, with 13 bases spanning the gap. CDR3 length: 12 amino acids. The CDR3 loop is CSVEAAGRGQFF. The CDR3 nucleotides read TGCAGCGTTGAAGCCGCCGGCCGGGGGCAGTTCTTC.

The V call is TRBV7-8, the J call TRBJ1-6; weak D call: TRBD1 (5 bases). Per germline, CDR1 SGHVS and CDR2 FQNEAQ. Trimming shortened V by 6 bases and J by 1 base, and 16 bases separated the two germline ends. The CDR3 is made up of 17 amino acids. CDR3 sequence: CASRRAGRKSYNSPLHF. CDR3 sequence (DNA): TGTGCCAGCAGGCGGGCAGGGAGGAAGTCCTATAATTCACCCCTCCACTTT.

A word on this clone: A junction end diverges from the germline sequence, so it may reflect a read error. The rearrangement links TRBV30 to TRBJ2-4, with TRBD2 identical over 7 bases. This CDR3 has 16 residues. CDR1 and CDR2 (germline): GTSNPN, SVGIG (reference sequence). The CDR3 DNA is TGTGCCTGGAGTGTAAGGGGACTACTGGACAAAAACAGTCAGTACTTC. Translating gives CAWSVRGLLDKNSQYF.

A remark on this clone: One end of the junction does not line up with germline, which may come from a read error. The CDR3 sequence: CSSLAQGYNEQFF. The CDR3, as DNA: TGTTCCAGCCTTGCACAGGGTTACAATGAGCAGTTCTTC. The rearrangement links TRBV7-9 to TRBJ2-1, with D maybe TRBD1 (6 bases). Germline assignment: CDR1 SEHNR and CDR2 FQNEAQ (reference sequence). This CDR3 has 13 residues.

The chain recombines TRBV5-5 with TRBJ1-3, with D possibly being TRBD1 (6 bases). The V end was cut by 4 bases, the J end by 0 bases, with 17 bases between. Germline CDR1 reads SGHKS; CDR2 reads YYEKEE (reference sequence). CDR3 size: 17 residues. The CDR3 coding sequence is TGTGCCAGCAGCACGGATTTCAGGGGTTTCTCTGGAAACACCATATATTTT. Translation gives CASSTDFRGFSGNTIYF.

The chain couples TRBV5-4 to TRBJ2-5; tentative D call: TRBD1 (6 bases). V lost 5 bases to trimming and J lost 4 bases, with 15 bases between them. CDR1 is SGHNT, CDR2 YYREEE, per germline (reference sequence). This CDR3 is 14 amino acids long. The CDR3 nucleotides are TGTGCCAGCAGTCTAAGGGGGACCTCAGAGACCCAGTACTTC. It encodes CASSLRGTSETQYF. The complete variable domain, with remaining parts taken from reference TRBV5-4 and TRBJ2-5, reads ETGVTQSPTHLIKTRGQQVTLRCSSQSGHNTVSWYQQALGQGPQFIFQYYREEENGRGNFPPRFSGLQFPNYSSELNVNALELDDSALYLCASSLRGTSETQYFGPGTRLLVL.

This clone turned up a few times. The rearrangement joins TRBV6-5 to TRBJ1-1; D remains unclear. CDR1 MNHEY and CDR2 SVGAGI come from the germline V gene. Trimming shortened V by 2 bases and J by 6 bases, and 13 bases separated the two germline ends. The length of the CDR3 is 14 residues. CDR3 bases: TGTGCCAGCAGTTACGACACTCCCGGGGCTGAAGCTTTCTTT. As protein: CASSYDTPGAEAFF.

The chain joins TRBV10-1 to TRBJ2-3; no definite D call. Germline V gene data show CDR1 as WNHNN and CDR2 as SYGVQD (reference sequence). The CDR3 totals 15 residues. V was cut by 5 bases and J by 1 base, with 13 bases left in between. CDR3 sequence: CASSLGLRGTDTQYF. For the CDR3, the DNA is TGCGCCAGCAGTTTGGGCCTAAGAGGCACAGATACGCAGTATTTT.

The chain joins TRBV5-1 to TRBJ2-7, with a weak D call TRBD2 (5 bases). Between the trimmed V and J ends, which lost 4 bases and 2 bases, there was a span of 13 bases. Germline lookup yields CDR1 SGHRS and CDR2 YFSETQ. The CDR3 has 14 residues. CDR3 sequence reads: CASSTIPGTYEQYF. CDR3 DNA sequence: TGCGCCAGCAGCACAATCCCGGGGACCTACGAGCAGTACTTC.

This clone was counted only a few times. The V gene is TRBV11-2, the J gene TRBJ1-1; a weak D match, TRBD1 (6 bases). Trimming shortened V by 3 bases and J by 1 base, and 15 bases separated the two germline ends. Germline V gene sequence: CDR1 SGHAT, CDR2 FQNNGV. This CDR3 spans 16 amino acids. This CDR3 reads CASSFKPGARNTEAFF. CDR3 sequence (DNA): TGTGCCAGCAGCTTTAAACCAGGGGCCCGGAACACTGAAGCTTTCTTT.

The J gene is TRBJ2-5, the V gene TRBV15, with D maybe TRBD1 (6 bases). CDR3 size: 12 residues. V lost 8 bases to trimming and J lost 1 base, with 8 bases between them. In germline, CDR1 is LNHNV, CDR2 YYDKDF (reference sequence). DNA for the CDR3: TGTGCCACCGCGACAGGCCAAGAGACCCAGTACTTC. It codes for CATATGQETQYF.

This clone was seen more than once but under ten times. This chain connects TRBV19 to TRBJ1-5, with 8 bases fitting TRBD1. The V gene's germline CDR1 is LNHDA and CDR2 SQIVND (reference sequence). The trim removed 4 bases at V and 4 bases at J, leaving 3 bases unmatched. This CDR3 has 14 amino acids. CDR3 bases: TGTGCCAGTAGTAAAGACAGGGGTAATCAGCCCCAGCATTTT. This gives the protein CASSKDRGNQPQHF.

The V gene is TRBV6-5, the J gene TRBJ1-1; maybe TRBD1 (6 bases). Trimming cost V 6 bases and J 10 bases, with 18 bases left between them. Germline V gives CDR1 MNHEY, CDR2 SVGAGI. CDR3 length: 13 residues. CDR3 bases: TGTGCCAGCAGCGAACAGGGTGGGCTAGTAGCTTTCTTT. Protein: CASSEQGGLVAFF.

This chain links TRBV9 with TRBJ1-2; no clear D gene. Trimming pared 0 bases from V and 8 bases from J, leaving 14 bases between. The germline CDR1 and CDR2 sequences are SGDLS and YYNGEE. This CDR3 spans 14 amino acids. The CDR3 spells CASSVDSREGGYTF. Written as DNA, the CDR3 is TGTGCCAGCAGCGTAGATTCGAGGGAGGGAGGCTACACCTTC.